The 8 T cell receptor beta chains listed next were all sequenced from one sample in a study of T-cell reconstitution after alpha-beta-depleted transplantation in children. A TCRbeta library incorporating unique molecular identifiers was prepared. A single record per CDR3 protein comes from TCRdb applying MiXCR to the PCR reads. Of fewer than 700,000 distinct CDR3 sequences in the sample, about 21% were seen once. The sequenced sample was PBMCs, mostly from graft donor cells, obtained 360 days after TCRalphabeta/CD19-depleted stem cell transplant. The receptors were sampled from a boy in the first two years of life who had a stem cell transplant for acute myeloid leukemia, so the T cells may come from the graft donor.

The CDR3 sequence: CASSLGQLAGAPYEQYF. CDR3 bases: TGTGCCAGCAGTTTAGGCCAACTAGCGGGGGCCCCTTACGAGCAGTACTTC. V is TRBV12-3 or TRBV12-4 and J is TRBJ2-7, with TRBD2 identical over 11 bases. Trimming cost V 1 base and J 4 bases; bases outside gene matches: 9. This CDR3 has 17 amino acids.

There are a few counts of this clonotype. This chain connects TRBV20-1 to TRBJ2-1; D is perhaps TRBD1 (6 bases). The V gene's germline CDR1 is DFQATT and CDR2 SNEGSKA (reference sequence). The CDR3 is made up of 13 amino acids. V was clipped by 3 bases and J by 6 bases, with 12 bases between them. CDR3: CSARAGTTNEQFF. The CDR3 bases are TGCAGTGCTAGGGCCGGGACAACCAATGAGCAGTTCTTC.

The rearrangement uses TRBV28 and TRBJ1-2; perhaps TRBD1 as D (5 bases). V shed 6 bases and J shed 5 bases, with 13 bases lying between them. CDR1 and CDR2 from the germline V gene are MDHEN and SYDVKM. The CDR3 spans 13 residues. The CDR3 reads CASRVGDPYGYTF. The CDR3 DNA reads TGTGCCAGCAGGGTAGGGGACCCTTATGGCTACACCTTC.

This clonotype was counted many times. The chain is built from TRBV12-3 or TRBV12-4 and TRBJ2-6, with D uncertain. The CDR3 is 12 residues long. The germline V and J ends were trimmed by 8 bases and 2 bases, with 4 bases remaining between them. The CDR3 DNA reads TGTGCCAGCGCCGCTGGGGCCAACGTCCTGACTTTC. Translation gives CASAAGANVLTF.

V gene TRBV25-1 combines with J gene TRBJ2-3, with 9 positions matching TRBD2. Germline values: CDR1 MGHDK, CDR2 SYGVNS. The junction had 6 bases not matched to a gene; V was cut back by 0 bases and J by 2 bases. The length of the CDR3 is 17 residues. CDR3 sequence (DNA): TGTGCCAGCAGTGAATATTTCCTAGCGGGGAACACAGATACGCAGTATTTT. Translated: CASSEYFLAGNTDTQYF.

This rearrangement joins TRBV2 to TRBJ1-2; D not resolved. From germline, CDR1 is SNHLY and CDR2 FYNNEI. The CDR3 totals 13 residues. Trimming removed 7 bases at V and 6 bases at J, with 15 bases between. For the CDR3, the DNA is TGTGCCAGCAAGCGGGAAGTAAACCATGGCTACACCTTC. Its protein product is CASKREVNHGYTF.

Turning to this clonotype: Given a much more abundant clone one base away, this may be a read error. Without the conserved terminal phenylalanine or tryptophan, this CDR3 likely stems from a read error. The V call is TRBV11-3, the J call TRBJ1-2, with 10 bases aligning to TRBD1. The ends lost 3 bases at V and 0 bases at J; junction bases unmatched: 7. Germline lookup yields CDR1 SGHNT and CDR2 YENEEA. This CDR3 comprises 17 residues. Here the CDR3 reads CASSFGGQGKANYGYTC. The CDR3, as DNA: TGTGCCAGCAGCTTCGGGGGACAGGGGAAGGCTAACTATGGCTACACCTGC.

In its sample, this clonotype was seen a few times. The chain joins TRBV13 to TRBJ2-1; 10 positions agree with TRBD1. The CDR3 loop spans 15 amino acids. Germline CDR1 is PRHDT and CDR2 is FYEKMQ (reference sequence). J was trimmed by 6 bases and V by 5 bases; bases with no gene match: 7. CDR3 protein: CASSLTGTGANEQFF. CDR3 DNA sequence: TGTGCCAGCAGCCTAACCGGGACAGGGGCCAATGAGCAGTTCTTC.